This T cell receptor beta chain was identified in a study of tumor-infiltrating lymphocytes in localized non-small cell lung cancer. At the level of the study: Several tumor histologies, both smoking statuses, and some post-neoadjuvant chemotherapy samples were included.

Generated by immunoSEQ multiplex PCR, the TCRdb table keeps only in-frame clones and is missing some. Of roughly 6,200 clones detected, less than 80% appear once; the ten largest clones hold 16%. Notes on the study in general: Each assay used a separate piece of the same tissue. IM1 and IM2 tumors showed no difference in T-cell fraction.

Worth noting for this clone: The target antigen is unknown.

Per the germline V gene, CDR1 is LNHNV and CDR2 is YYDKDF (reference sequence). This CDR3 spans 15 amino acids. V lost 2 bases and J 0 bases, leaving 10 bases between the germline ends. The receptor's source is a human donor with non-small cell lung cancer. The sequenced material came from uninvolved lung tissue not adjacent to the tumor. The V and J genes are TRBV15 and TRBJ1-1; TRBD1 is a possible D gene (5 bases). The CDR3 DNA reads TGTGCCACCAGCAGAAAACAGGCCATGAACACTGAAGCTTTCTTT. Translating gives CATSRKQAMNTEAFF. The full variable domain, in which reference TRBV15 and TRBJ1-1 provide the parts outside the CDR3, is DAMVIQNPRYQVTQFGKPVTLSCSQTLNHNVMYWYQQKSSQAPKLLFHYYDKDFNNEADTPDNFQSRRPNTSFCFLDIRSPGLGDTAMYLCATSRKQAMNTEAFFGQGTRLTVV.